Listed below are T cell receptor beta chains from one sample, sequenced in a study of long-term antiretroviral therapy in people with HIV. TCRdb keeps only in-frame clones here, not all; method: immunoSEQ multiplex PCR. The table has 20,000 to 25,000 clones, approximately 83% seen once. Sequenced material: unsorted PBMCs, taken 0.7 years before starting antiretroviral therapy. The receptors come from a man aged 30 to 39 with HIV. The CDR3 runs from the conserved cysteine through the conserved F or W. Fields, in order: D gene, J gene, clone size, V gene, CDR3 length, CDR3 DNA, CDR3 protein. A D gene is named only where the DNA matches it firmly. Clone size is given for some rows only: seen once, a few or many times, or a class if the clone is expanded.

>-|TRBJ2-3|-|TRBV10-3|12
TGTGCCATCAGACCCAGCACAGATACGCAGTATTTT
CAIRPSTDTQYF
>-|TRBJ2-7|once|TRBV28|12
TGTGCCAGCAGTCCCTACACCTACGAGCAGTACTTC
CASSPYTYEQYF
>-|TRBJ2-7|-|TRBV5-1|15
TGCGCCAGCAGCTTGGCGGGCGCGTTCTCCTACGAGCAGTACTTC
CASSLAGAFSYEQYF
>-|TRBJ2-2|-|TRBV7-6|17
TGTGCCAGCAGCTTAGCGATTGAGGGATCGAACACCGGGGAGCTGTTTTTT
CASSLAIEGSNTGELFF
>TRBD1|TRBJ2-1|-|TRBV29-1|15
TGCAGCGTTGAAGATCTCTGGGACAGGTCGCAAGGGCAGTTCTTC
CSVEDLWDRSQGQFF
>TRBD1|TRBJ2-2|medium-sized|TRBV2|15
TGTGCCAGCAGTGAAGGTCGGACAGGGAGGGGGGAGCTGTTTTTT
CASSEGRTGRGELFF
>-|TRBJ2-3|-|TRBV19|14
TGTGCCAGTAGTATCTACAGGGCGGTAGATACGCAGTATTTT
CASSIYRAVDTQYF
>-|TRBJ1-2|once|TRBV28|15
TGTGCCAGCAGTTTAGGGGGACTGCGGGACTATGGCTACACCTTC
CASSLGGLRDYGYTF
>-|TRBJ1-1|-|TRBV5-1|14
TGCGCCAGCAGCTTGGAGCCGGGGAACACTGAAGCTTTCTTT
CASSLEPGNTEAFF
>-|TRBJ1-3|-|TRBV7-2|17
TGTGCCAGCAGCCCGGCGGCGAGGGGCCGAACTGGAAACACCATATATTTT
CASSPAARGRTGNTIYF
>-|TRBJ1-5|once|TRBV7-9|14
TGTGCCAGCAGCTTAACCGGGCCAAATCAGCCCCAGCATTTT
CASSLTGPNQPQHF
>-|TRBJ2-4|-|TRBV30|14
TGTGCCTGGACGGAAGGCAGAGCCAAAAACATTCAGTACTTC
CAWTEGRAKNIQYF
>TRBD1|TRBJ1-1|-|TRBV6-6|13
TGTGCCAGTCACACCGGGACAGGGAAAGAAGCTTTCTTT
CASHTGTGKEAFF
>-|TRBJ2-7|-|TRBV18|14
TGTGCCAGCTCACCCCCAGGGGGGGCCTACGAGCAGTACTTC
CASSPPGGAYEQYF
>TRBD1|TRBJ2-3|-|TRBV30|14
TGTGCCTGCCTCTCACAGGGGCAGGCAGATACGCAGTATTTT
CACLSQGQADTQYF
>TRBD2|TRBJ2-1|-|TRBV6-1|14
TGTGCCGCCATAGAGACTAGCGGGGGCAATGAGCAGTTCTTC
CAAIETSGGNEQFF
>-|TRBJ2-3|-|TRBV19|14
TGTGCCAGTAGTAGGACGTTTAGCACAGATACGCAGTATTTT
CASSRTFSTDTQYF
>-|TRBJ1-2|few|TRBV19|14
TGTGCCAGCACCTCCGGGGCAGACAACTATGGCTACACCTTC
CASTSGADNYGYTF
>-|TRBJ2-3|-|TRBV7-8|17
TGTGCCAGCAGCTTAAGGGCTTTTGGAGGGCCCACAGATACGCAGTATTTT
CASSLRAFGGPTDTQYF
>TRBD1|TRBJ1-2|few|TRBV14|13
TGTGCCAGCAGCCACTGGACAGGCTATGGCTACACCTTC
CASSHWTGYGYTF
>TRBD2|TRBJ2-3|once|TRBV28|19
TGTGCCAGCAGTAAGACCACTATCAGGACTAGCGGGGGACGAGATACGCAGTATTTT
CASSKTTIRTSGGRDTQYF
>TRBD2|TRBJ2-1|-|TRBV27|18
TGTGCCAGCAGTTCCCCGCTCAGCGGGAGAATCCCCTACAATGAGCAGTTCTTC
CASSSPLSGRIPYNEQFF
>TRBD1|TRBJ2-3|-|TRBV28|16
TGTGCCAGCAGTTTATCCAGGGGGCCTAGCACAGATACGCAGTATTTT
CASSLSRGPSTDTQYF
>-|TRBJ1-2|-|TRBV5-1|14
TGCGCCAGCAGCTTGGGAGGGGATTGGAATGGCTACACCTTC
CASSLGGDWNGYTF
>TRBD2|TRBJ2-1|-|TRBV19|17
TGTGCCAGTAGCTCAATGGGGGGGACTAGCGTGGGCAATGAGCAGTTCTTC
CASSSMGGTSVGNEQFF
>-|TRBJ1-1|-|TRBV28|17
TGTGCCAGCAGTTTATTTACGTCGGTAGGGGAGGACACTGAAGCTTTCTTT
CASSLFTSVGEDTEAFF
>-|TRBJ2-1|-|TRBV2|17
TGTGCCAGCAGTGAAGGGGCGGGGACCATATCCTACAATGAGCAGTTCTTC
CASSEGAGTISYNEQFF
>TRBD1|TRBJ2-1|-|TRBV12-5|14
TGTGCTAGTGGCCGAAAGGGGGCCGGGGATGAGCAGTTCTTC
CASGRKGAGDEQFF
>-|TRBJ1-6|once|TRBV7-2|15
TGTGCCAGCAGCGTAAGGGGTCCTCCGAATTCACCCCTCCACTTT
CASSVRGPPNSPLHF
>-|TRBJ1-1|-|TRBV5-1|14
TGCGCCAGCAGCCTACCGGGGGGGAACACTGAAGCTTTCTTT
CASSLPGGNTEAFF
>TRBD1|TRBJ1-1|once|TRBV7-2|14
TGTGCCAGCAGCGATCGAACAGGGGGGATGAAGGCTTTCTTT
CASSDRTGGMKAFF
>-|TRBJ1-1|-|TRBV6-6|15
TGTGCCAGCAGTTACTCGGGCAGGGTGAACACTGAAGCTTTCTTT
CASSYSGRVNTEAFF
>-|TRBJ2-7|-|TRBV9|15
TGTGCCAGCAGCGTAGGTCAACCGCCCACCCACGAGCAGTACTTC
CASSVGQPPTHEQYF
>-|TRBJ2-7|once|TRBV19|17
TGTGCCAGTAGTAGGATCCCCCTACAGTCTGGTACCTACGAGCAGTACTTC
CASSRIPLQSGTYEQYF
>-|TRBJ2-7|-|TRBV13|14
TGTGCCAGCAGCTTAAGGAACCCGGGAAACGAGCAGTACTTC
CASSLRNPGNEQYF
>-|TRBJ1-3|-|TRBV5-4|15
TGTGCCAGCAGCTTGGGGGCCGGATCTGGAAACACCATATATTTT
CASSLGAGSGNTIYF
>TRBD1|TRBJ2-1|-|TRBV25-1|15
TGTGCCAGCAGTGAGTCAGGGGGCTCCTACAATGAGCAGTTCTTC
CASSESGGSYNEQFF
>TRBD2|TRBJ2-7|-|TRBV7-2|16
TGTGCCAGCAGTTGGAGCGGACGGGGGGGGCTTTACGAGCAGTACTTC
CASSWSGRGGLYEQYF
>TRBD2|TRBJ2-1|-|TRBV6-5|15
TGTGCCAGCAGTATACTAGCGGGAATGGGTTATGAGCAGTTCTTC
CASSILAGMGYEQFF
>-|TRBJ1-1|few|TRBV30|11
TGTGCCGGCTTGACAGTTCCTAAAGCTTTCTTT
CAGLTVPKAFF
>-|TRBJ1-2|-|TRBV19|13
TGTGCCAGTACGGGCCCCAGCCGCTATGGCTACACCTTC
CASTGPSRYGYTF
>-|TRBJ2-3|-|TRBV5-1|12
TGCGCCAGCAGCTTGGGCTCAGATACGCAGTATTTT
CASSLGSDTQYF